This record looks at one TCR beta chain sequence and its context. Authors' processing steps: Reference gene primer amplification gave estimated nucleated cell counts. Sequenced by immunoSEQ multiplex PCR; TCRdb stores in-frame clones only, minus some. Clone size and V and J calls were adopted from that table, with D and trimming inferred from the DNA. The table has approximately 54,000 clones, about four fifths seen once. These data are taken from a study of blood T cell repertoires in COVID-19. Study overall: The study drew acute and convalescent COVID-19 samples from the United States, Italy and Spain. PBMCs, B-cell-depleted T cells, or T cells provided the cDNA or gDNA that made up the material.

Germline loops: CDR1 SGHAT, CDR2 FQNNGV. The CDR3 runs 14 residues. V gave up 2 bases and J gave up 8 bases, with 12 bases separating them. The chain carries TRBV11-2 and TRBJ1-4; D remains ambiguous. This receptor was taken from a woman aged 55-70 years with acute or convalescent COVID-19. The sequencing sample was made of peripheral blood. In DNA form, the CDR3 reads TGTGCCAGCAGCTTATCAAGAGGAGTGGAAAAACTGTTTTTT. This sequence encodes CASSLSRGVEKLFF.